This T cell receptor (beta chain) was retrieved from a study of CD8+ T cells in alopecia areata. Sequencing relied on a cDNA template that was reverse transcribed from extracted RNA. The protocol was immunoSEQ multiplex PCR, while the TCRdb copy is restricted to in-frame clones and leaves out a portion. Recorded here are some 120,000 clones, with no singletons, and the ten leading clones hold 15% to 20%. Comment on this clone: Its antigen is as yet unknown. The protein here is the DNA translation, as the TCRdb protein differs from it at residue 11. The gene names here belong to mouse. The read ends 3 residues before the CDR3 terminus; that terminus is restored from the germline J gene.

This CDR3 is built from 14 residues. Trimming at V came to 5 bases and at J to 9 bases, leaving 6 bases not matched to a gene. Germline values: CDR1 NNHDY, CDR2 SYVADS. Study results and limitations: Sharing of TCR sequences between patients (possibly for HLA-related reasons) was less clear than in mice. Normal scalp had lower clonality than lesional scalp, with alopecia totalis/universalis lesions showing this most strongly.

V gene TRBV13-3 combines with J gene TRBJ1-6; 9 bases align to TRBD1. TRBJ1-6 carries the ORF label, with uncertain function. This clonotype was sampled from a C3H/HeJ mouse with alopecia areata. As its MHC haplotype, the strain has H2-k. The sequencing sample was made of lesional skin. CDR3 DNA (partial): TGTGCCAGCAGCGTGACAGGGGGGGGTTCGCCC. Translated, it gives CASSVTGGGSP. From start to end, the CDR3 is CASSVTGGGSPLYF.